The 15 T cell receptor beta chains listed next were all sequenced from one sample in a study of blood T cell repertoires in COVID-19. Profiling relied on immunoSEQ multiplex PCR, and the TCRdb table lists in-frame clones only, not all of them. The sample gives roughly 180,000 clones, roughly 85% of which show up once; 6.2% is in the top ten. The specimen sequenced was PBMCs or T cells enriched from blood (not recorded which). The receptors were sampled from a man aged 35 to 55 who had recovered from COVID-19.

The chain is built from TRBV28 and TRBJ2-6; a possible D gene is TRBD2 (7 bases). Between the trimmed V and J ends, which lost 9 bases and 4 bases, there was a span of 19 bases. CDR3 length equals 16 residues. Germline loops: CDR1 MDHEN, CDR2 SYDVKM. CDR3 DNA sequence: TGTGCCAGTCAGTTTATTGGGGGGGCCGGGGCCAACGTCCTGACTTTC. It specifies CASQFIGGAGANVLTF.

This sequence joins TRBV6-1 and TRBJ1-1; no clear D. Trimming left V 2 bases short and J 6 bases short, with 7 bases between. This CDR3 is built from 12 residues. The germline V gene encodes CDR1 MNHNS and CDR2 SASEGT. CDR3 residues: CASSENSAEAFF. The CDR3 DNA follows: TGTGCCAGCAGTGAAAATTCTGCTGAAGCTTTCTTT.

The chain couples TRBV28 to TRBJ2-2, with 10 bases aligning to TRBD1. J was trimmed by 5 bases and V by 6 bases; bases with no gene match: 9. The length of the CDR3 is 16 residues. CDR1 MDHEN and CDR2 SYDVKM come from the germline V gene. CDR3 in DNA: TGTGCCAGCAGCCCCGCGGGACAGGGGAGGACCGGGGAGCTGTTTTTT. It translates to CASSPAGQGRTGELFF.

The CDR3 loop reads CASSEGLAGGRNEQFF. The CDR3 bases are TGTGCCAGCAGTGAAGGGTTAGCGGGGGGGAGGAATGAGCAGTTCTTC. The rearrangement links TRBV2 to TRBJ2-1; 11 bases are a match to TRBD2. Unmatched junction bases numbered 6, after V lost 1 base and J lost 7 bases. The CDR3 is 16 residues long. CDR1 and CDR2 from the germline V gene are SNHLY and FYNNEI.

V and J are TRBV9 and TRBJ1-3; TRBD1 is a possible D gene (5 bases). The germline gives CDR1 SGDLS, CDR2 YYNGEE. The CDR3 length is 17 residues. Trimming cost V 3 bases and J 0 bases, with 16 bases left between them. CDR3 region: CASSGTSGSRSGNTIYF. The CDR3 DNA reads as TGTGCCAGCAGCGGAACGTCAGGGTCCCGCTCTGGAAACACCATATATTTT.

This clone occurred a few times. The chain carries TRBV21-1 and TRBJ2-4; TRBD1 is the table's D call, not checked against the DNA. TRBV21-1 is assigned pseudogene status. The CDR3 extends over 13 amino acids. As DNA, the CDR3 is TGTGCCAGCAGCAAAGGGGAGGACAGGGATTGGTACTTC. Translation: CASSKGEDRDWYF.

This chain uses TRBV7-3 with TRBJ1-1; D is possibly TRBD1 (5 bases). V lost 2 bases, J lost 3 bases, and 13 bases lay in between. The V gene's germline CDR1 is SGHTA and CDR2 FQGTGA. The CDR3 sequence is 15 residues long. The CDR3 DNA reads as TGTGCCAGCAGCTTAGGGGCTCCGGGGGACACTGAAGCTTTCTTT. Protein sequence: CASSLGAPGDTEAFF.

The chain carries TRBV19 and TRBJ2-1; 10 bases match TRBD2. The CDR3 runs to 15 residues. V dropped 5 bases and J dropped 6; count of bases not matched to a gene: 7. Germline CDR1 and CDR2: LNHDA and SQIVND (reference sequence). The CDR3 DNA reads TGTGCCAGTAGTCCCGGACCTAGCGGGAGCAATGAGCAGTTCTTC. It translates to CASSPGPSGSNEQFF.

The table lists this clone with a few counts. The chain couples TRBV19 to TRBJ1-1; perhaps TRBD1 as D (6 bases). CDR1 and CDR2 (germline): LNHDA, SQIVND (reference sequence). The CDR3 runs to 14 residues. V was clipped by 6 bases and J by 5 bases, with 16 bases between them. CDR3 amino acids: CASRPYREGTEAFF. The DNA for the CDR3 is TGTGCCAGTAGACCTTACAGGGAAGGAACTGAAGCTTTCTTT.

The V call is TRBV9, the J call TRBJ2-5; maybe TRBD2 (6 bases). The ends were cut back, 4 bases at V and 1 base at J, with 14 bases in the middle. CDR1 SGDLS and CDR2 YYNGEE come from the germline V gene. The CDR3 is 15 amino acids. The CDR3 spells CASSPGGIFQETQYF. In nucleotides, the CDR3 is TGTGCCAGCAGCCCCGGGGGTATCTTCCAAGAGACCCAGTACTTC.

The rearrangement links TRBV28 to TRBJ1-3; D might be TRBD1 (5 bases). Trimming took off 6 bases at V and 0 bases at J, with 18 bases between the two ends. The germline V gene has CDR1 MDHEN and CDR2 SYDVKM. There are 17 residues in the CDR3. The CDR3 DNA sequence: TGTGCCAGCAGCCTCAGGAGTGGGGGGTTCTCTGGAAACACCATATATTTT. Its translation is CASSLRSGGFSGNTIYF.

This chain uses TRBV7-9 with TRBJ1-2, with 7 bases lining up with TRBD1. Germline-derived CDR1 and CDR2 are SEHNR and FQNEAQ (reference sequence). The CDR3 has 16 amino acids. With 1 base clipped from V and 5 bases from J, the junction kept 10 bases outside the gene matches. CDR3 bases: TGTGCCAGCAGCTTAGGTTTGGCAGGGGGATTGTATGGCTACACCTTC. Translating it yields CASSLGLAGGLYGYTF.

The chain has TRBV24-1 and TRBJ2-7; D might be TRBD1 (5 bases). Deletions cut 10 bases from V and 1 base from J, with 19 bases between. CDR3 length: 15 residues. Germline CDR1 KGHDR, CDR2 SFDVKD. CDR3 sequence: CATGWVGHPSYEQYF. DNA of the CDR3: TGTGCCACAGGGTGGGTGGGGCACCCATCCTACGAGCAGTACTTC.

CDR3 bases: TGTGCCAGTAGTATAACAGGGGCCCCACCCCTCCACTTT. It yields the protein CASSITGAPPLHF. The chain uses TRBV19 and TRBJ1-6, with 7 bases matching TRBD1. The CDR3 sequence is 13 residues long. V was pared by 2 bases and J by 11 bases, with 3 bases of the junction left unmatched. From germline, CDR1 is LNHDA and CDR2 SQIVND (reference sequence).

This clone came up a few times. This chain links TRBV19 with TRBJ2-3; possibly TRBD2 for D (6 bases). Germline V gene data show CDR1 as LNHDA and CDR2 as SQIVND (reference sequence). V was trimmed by 7 bases and J by 8 bases, leaving 16 bases between them. This CDR3 region has 13 residues. CDR3 amino acids: CASTQGIGSTQYF. CDR3 nucleotide sequence: TGTGCCAGTACCCAGGGTATCGGGAGTACGCAGTATTTT.